Ten or more counts support the clone carrying this T cell receptor beta chain. Its antigen is unidentified. RNA transcripts served as the template for amplifying TCR beta CDR3 regions. First-round RT-PCR targeting the TCR CDR3 was performed with the HTBI primer set. TCRdb re-analysed the multiplex PCR reads in MiXCR, keeping a single row per CDR3 protein. This sample has over 250,000 distinct CDR3 sequences, with 15% to 20% found just once. The sample comes from a study of T cells in Graves' hyperthyroidism and ophthalmopathy. Study-wide context: At the time of initial diagnosis and before any treatment, peripheral blood was collected. Notes on the study in general: A 13 V-J model separated ophthalmopathy from stable hyperthyroidism.

Germline V gene sequence: CDR1 SGHAT, CDR2 FQNNGV. The CDR3 has 14 residues. V lost 8 bases and J lost 4, with 17 bases in between. Subjects with ophthalmopathy showed a Clinical Activity Score no lower than 3, a NOSPECS grade no lower than 4, and a duration shorter than 3 months. Fresh peripheral blood, 9.5 to 10 ml of it, supplied the PBMCs. The sample comprised blood. The sequence was obtained from a woman aged 55-69 years with Graves' ophthalmopathy. J is TRBJ1-1 and V is TRBV11-2; maybe TRBD1 (5 bases). Here the CDR3 DNA reads TGTGCCAGCGGATCGCTGCGGGGACGCACTGAAGCTTTCTTT. It codes for CASGSLRGRTEAFF.